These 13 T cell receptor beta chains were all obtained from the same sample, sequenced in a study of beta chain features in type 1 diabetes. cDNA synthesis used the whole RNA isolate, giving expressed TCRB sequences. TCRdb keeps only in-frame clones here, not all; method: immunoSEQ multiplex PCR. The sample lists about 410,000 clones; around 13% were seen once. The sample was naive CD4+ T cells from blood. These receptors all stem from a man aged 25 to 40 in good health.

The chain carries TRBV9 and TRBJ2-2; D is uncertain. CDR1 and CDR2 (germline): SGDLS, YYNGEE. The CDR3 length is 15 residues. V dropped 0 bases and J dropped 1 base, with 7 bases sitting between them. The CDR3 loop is CASSVVAVNTGELFF. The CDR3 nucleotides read TGTGCCAGCAGCGTAGTGGCGGTGAACACCGGGGAGCTGTTTTTT.

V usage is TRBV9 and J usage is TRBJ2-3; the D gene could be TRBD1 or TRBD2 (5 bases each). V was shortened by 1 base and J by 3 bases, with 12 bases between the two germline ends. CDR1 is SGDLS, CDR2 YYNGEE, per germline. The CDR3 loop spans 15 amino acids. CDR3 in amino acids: CASSVYGTATDTQYF. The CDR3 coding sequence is TGTGCCAGCAGCGTATACGGGACCGCGACAGATACGCAGTATTTT.

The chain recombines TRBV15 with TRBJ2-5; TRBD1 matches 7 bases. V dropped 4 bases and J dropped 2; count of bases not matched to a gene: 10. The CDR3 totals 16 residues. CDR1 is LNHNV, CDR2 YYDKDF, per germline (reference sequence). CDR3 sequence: CATSKGGQGEQETQYF. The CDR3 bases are TGTGCCACCAGCAAAGGGGGCCAGGGCGAACAAGAGACCCAGTACTTC.

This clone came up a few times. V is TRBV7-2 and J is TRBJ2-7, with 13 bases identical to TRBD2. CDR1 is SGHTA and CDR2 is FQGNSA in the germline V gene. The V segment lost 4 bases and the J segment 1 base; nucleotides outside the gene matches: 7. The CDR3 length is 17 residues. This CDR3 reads CASSYTSGGAESYEQYF. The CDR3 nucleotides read TGTGCCAGCAGCTACACTAGCGGGGGGGCCGAATCCTACGAGCAGTACTTC.

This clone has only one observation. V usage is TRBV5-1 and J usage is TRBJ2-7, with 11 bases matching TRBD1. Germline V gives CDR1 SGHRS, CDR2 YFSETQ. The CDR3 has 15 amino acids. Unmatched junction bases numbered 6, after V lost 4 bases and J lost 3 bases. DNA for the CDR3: TGCGCCAGCAGCCTATGGACAGGGGGCGACTACGAGCAGTACTTC. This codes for CASSLWTGGDYEQYF.

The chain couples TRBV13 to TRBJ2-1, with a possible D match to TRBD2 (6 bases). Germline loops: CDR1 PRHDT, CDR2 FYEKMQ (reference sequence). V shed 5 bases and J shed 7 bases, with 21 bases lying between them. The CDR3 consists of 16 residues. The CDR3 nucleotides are TGTGCCAGCAGCCCACGGTTTAGCGGACGCTGGAATGAGCAGTTCTTC. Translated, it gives CASSPRFSGRWNEQFF.

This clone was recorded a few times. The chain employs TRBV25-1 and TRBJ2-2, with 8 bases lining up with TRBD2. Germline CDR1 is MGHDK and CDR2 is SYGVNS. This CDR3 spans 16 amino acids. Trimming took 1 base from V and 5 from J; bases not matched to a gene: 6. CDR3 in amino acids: CASSEWNPGGTGELFF. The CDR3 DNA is TGTGCCAGCAGTGAATGGAACCCGGGAGGGACCGGGGAGCTGTTTTTT.

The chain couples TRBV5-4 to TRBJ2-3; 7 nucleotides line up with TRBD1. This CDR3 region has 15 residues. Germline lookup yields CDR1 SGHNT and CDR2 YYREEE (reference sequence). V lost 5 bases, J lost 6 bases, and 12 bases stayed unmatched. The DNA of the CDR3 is TGTGCCAGCAGTCGCACAGGGGCGCTCAGGGATACGCAGTATTTT. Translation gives CASSRTGALRDTQYF.

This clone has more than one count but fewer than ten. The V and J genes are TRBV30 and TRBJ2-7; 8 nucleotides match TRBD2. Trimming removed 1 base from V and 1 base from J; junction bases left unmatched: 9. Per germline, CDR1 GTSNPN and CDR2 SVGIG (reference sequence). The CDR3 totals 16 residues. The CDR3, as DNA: TGTGCCTGGAGTGGGCCAGGAAGCGGGAGTTCCTACGAGCAGTACGTC. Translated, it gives CAWSGPGSGSSYEQYV.

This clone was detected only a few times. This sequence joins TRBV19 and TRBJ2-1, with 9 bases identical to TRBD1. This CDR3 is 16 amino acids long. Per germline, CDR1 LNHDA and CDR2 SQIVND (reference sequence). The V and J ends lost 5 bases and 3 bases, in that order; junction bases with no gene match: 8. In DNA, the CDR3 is TGTGCCAGTAGTCCCACACAGGGGGCTAACTACAATGAGCAGTTCTTC. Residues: CASSPTQGANYNEQFF.

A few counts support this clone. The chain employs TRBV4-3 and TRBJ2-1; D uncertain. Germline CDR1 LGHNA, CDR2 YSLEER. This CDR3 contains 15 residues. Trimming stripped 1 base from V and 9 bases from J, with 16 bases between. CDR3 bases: TGCGCCAGCAGCCAAGTGCAGATCCCAAGTACTGAGCAGTTCTTC. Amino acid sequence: CASSQVQIPSTEQFF.

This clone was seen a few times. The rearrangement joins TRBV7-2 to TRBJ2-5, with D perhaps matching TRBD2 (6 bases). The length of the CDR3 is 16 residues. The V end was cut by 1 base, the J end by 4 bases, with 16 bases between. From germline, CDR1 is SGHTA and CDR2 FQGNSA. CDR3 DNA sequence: TGTGCCAGCAGCTTAGTGGCTAGCCGGGGAGGAGAGACCCAGTACTTC. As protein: CASSLVASRGGETQYF.

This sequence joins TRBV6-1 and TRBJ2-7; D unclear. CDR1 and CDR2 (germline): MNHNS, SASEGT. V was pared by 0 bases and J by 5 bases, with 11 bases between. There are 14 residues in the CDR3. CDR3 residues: CASSEASTFHEQYV. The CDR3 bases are TGTGCCAGCAGTGAAGCCTCGACCTTCCACGAGCAGTACGTC.